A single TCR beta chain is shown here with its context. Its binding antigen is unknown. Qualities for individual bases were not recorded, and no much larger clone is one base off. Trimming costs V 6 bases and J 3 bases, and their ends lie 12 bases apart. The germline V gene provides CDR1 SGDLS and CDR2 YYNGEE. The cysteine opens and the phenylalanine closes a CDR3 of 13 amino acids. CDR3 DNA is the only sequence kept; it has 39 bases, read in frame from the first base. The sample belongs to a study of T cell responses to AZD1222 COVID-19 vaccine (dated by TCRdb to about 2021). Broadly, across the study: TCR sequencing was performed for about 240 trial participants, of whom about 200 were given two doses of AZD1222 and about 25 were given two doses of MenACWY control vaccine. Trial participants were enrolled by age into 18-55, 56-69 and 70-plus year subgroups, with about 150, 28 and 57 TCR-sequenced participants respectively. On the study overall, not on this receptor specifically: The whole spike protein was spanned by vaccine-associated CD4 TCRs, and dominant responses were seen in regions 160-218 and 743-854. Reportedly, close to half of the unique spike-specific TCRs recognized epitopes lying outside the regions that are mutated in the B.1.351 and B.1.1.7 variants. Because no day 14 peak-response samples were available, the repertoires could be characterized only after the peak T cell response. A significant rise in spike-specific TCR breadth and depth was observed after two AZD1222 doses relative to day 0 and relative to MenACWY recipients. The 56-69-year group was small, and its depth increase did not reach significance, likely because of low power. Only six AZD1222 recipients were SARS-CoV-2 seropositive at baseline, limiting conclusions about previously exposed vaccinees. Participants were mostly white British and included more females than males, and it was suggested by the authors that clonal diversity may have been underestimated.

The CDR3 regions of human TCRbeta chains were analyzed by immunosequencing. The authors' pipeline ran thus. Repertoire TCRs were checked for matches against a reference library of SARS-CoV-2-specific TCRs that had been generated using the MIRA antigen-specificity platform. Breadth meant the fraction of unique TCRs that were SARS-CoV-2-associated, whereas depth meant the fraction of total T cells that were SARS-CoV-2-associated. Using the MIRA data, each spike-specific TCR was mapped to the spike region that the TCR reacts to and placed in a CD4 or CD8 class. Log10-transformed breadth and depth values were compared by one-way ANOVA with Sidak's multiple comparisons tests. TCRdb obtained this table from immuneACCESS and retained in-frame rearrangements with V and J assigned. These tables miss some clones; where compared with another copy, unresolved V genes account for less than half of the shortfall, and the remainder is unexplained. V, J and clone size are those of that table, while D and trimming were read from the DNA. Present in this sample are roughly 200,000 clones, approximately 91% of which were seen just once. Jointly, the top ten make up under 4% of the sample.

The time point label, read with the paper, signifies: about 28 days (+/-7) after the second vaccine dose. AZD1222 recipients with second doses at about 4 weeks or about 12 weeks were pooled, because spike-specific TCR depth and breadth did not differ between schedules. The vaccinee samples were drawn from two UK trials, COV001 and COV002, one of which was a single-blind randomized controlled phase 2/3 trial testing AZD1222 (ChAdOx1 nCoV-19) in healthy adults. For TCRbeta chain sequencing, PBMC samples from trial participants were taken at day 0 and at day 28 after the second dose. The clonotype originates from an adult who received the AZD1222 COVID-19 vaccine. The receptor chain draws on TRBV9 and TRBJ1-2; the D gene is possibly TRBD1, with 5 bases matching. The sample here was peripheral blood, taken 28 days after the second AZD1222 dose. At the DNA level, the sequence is TGTGCCAGCACGGGGCGGGGAGACTATGGCTACACCTTC. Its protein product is CASTGRGDYGYTF.